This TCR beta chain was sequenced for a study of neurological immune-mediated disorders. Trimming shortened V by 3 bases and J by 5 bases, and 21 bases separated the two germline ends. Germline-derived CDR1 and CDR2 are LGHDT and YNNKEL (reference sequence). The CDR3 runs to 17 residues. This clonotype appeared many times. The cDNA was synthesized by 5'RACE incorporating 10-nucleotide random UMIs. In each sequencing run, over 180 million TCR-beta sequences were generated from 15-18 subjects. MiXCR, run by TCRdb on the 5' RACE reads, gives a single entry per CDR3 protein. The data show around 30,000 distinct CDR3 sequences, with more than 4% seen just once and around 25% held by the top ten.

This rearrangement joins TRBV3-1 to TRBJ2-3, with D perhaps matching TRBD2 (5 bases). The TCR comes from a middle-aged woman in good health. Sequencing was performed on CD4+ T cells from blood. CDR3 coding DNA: TGTGCCAGCAGCCAGTCCCCATCGGCGGGCGGAGGAGATACGCAGTATTTT. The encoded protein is CASSQSPSAGGGDTQYF.